The 11 T cell receptor beta chains given below trace back to one sample, sequenced in a study of blood T cells in healthy people across ages. A second PCR, run for about 7 to 12 cycles, used a sample-barcoded 5' primer plus a J-beta primer mix. TCRdb used MiXCR to reprocess the 5' RACE reads, holding one entry per CDR3 protein. The table has about 940,000 distinct CDR3 sequences, around 49% seen once; the top ten hold about an eighth. Material for sequencing was blood. Source of these receptors: a man aged 25-45 years in good health.

The chain carries TRBV5-1 and TRBJ2-1, with D possibly matching TRBD2 (5 bases). The V end was cut by 4 bases, the J end by 12 bases, with 20 bases between. The CDR3 covers 14 residues. Germline-derived CDR1 and CDR2 are SGHRS and YFSETQ. The CDR3 sequence is CASSLPRTGMVQFF. The CDR3 DNA follows: TGCGCCAGCAGCCTACCTAGGACGGGAATGGTGCAGTTCTTC.

The chain has TRBV20-1 and TRBJ2-6; no definite D call. Germline lookup yields CDR1 DFQATT and CDR2 SNEGSKA (reference sequence). V was pared by 1 base and J by 1 base, with 5 bases between. The CDR3 extends over 14 amino acids. As DNA, the CDR3 is TGCAGTGCTAGAGTCCAGTCTGGGGCCAACGTCCTGACTTTC. It specifies CSARVQSGANVLTF.

The J gene is TRBJ2-1, the V gene TRBV27; D remains ambiguous. CDR1 MNHEY and CDR2 SMNVEV come from the germline V gene (reference sequence). Trimming left V 6 bases short and J 10 bases short, with 13 bases between. The CDR3 covers 12 residues. The chain's CDR3 is CASSPRPGEQFF. The CDR3 nucleotides read TGTGCCAGCAGCCCCAGGCCCGGGGAGCAGTTCTTC.

V and J are TRBV28 and TRBJ2-5, with a possible D match to TRBD2 (6 bases). The CDR3 length is 15 residues. CDR1 is MDHEN, CDR2 SYDVKM, per germline. With 7 bases removed from V and 2 bases from J, the gap between germline ends came to 17 bases. CDR3 coding DNA: TGTGCCAGCACTAGTAATCGCGGAGGGCAAGAGACCCAGTACTTC. Its protein is CASTSNRGGQETQYF.

This chain joins TRBV4-1 and TRBJ2-7, with D maybe TRBD2 (6 bases). Germline V gene sequence: CDR1 MGHRA, CDR2 YSYEKL. Trimming cost V 1 base and J 4 bases, with 14 bases left between them. The CDR3 has 15 amino acids. CDR3 DNA: TGCGCCAGCAGCCAAGCGGGACTTTCAGCTTACGAGCAGTACTTC. Its translation: CASSQAGLSAYEQYF.

This chain joins TRBV7-9 and TRBJ2-7; possible D gene TRBD1, 7 bases. Germline CDR1 and CDR2: SEHNR and FQNEAQ (reference sequence). This CDR3 comprises 15 residues. Trimming removed 6 bases from V and 4 bases from J, with 19 bases in between. This chain's CDR3 is CASSLEGAVVYEQYF. The CDR3, as DNA: TGTGCCAGCAGTTTGGAGGGGGCGGTAGTTTACGAGCAGTACTTC.

This clonotype was seen a few times. The chain has TRBV12-3 or TRBV12-4 and TRBJ2-3; D might be TRBD1 (6 bases). With 3 bases removed from V and 1 base from J, the gap between germline ends came to 17 bases. CDR3 size: 17 residues. The CDR3, as DNA: TGTGCCAGCAGTTTCATGGGCAGGGGCTTGGGCACAGATACGCAGTATTTT. Translated, it gives CASSFMGRGLGTDTQYF.

This clonotype turned up a few times. The gene calls are TRBV29-1 and TRBJ2-7, with 8 bases that match TRBD1. V lost 4 bases and J lost 3; bases outside the gene matches: 5. This CDR3 comprises 13 residues. Germline V gives CDR1 SQVTM, CDR2 ANQGSEA. The chain's CDR3 is CSVVRTGHYEQYF. In DNA, the CDR3 is TGCAGCGTTGTACGGACAGGGCACTACGAGCAGTACTTC.

The V and J genes are TRBV12-3 or TRBV12-4 and TRBJ1-2; possible D gene TRBD1, 6 bases. This CDR3 has 16 amino acids. V dropped 6 bases and J dropped 6 bases, with 23 bases sitting between them. The CDR3 DNA reads as TGTGCCAGCAGCTTCACAGGGCGCCGTCGAGACAATGGCTACACCTTC. Amino acid sequence: CASSFTGRRRDNGYTF.

This clonotype was detected only a few times. The rearrangement uses TRBV27 and TRBJ1-5; D remains ambiguous. The V end lost 5 bases, the J end lost 4 bases, and 9 bases lay between the germline ends. Germline V gives CDR1 MNHEY, CDR2 SMNVEV (reference sequence). This CDR3 contains 13 residues. CDR3 region: CASSNGENQPQHF. The CDR3 DNA follows: TGTGCCAGCAGTAACGGGGAAAATCAGCCCCAGCATTTT.

The chain employs TRBV29-1 and TRBJ2-1, with TRBD1 matching over 8 bases. In germline, CDR1 is SQVTM, CDR2 ANQGSEA. The CDR3 has 13 residues. V lost 7 bases, J lost 6 bases, and 8 bases stayed unmatched. CDR3 in amino acids: CSAIPTGANEQFF. For the CDR3, the DNA is TGCAGCGCCATCCCGACAGGGGCCAATGAGCAGTTCTTC.